This T cell receptor (beta chain) was observed in a study of shared clonotypes between healthy human individuals. Overall study context: Donors had three CD4 naive, three CD4 memory, two CD8 naive and one CD8 memory plate apiece.

Germline V gene lookup returns CDR1 MDHEN and CDR2 SYDVKM. The CDR3 length is 16 residues. Trimming at V came to 5 bases and at J to 0 bases, leaving 7 bases not matched to a gene. Libraries were prepared by immunoSEQ multiplex PCR; TCRdb keeps only in-frame clonotypes and omits some of them. Of under 700,000 clones listed, about 95% are singletons. CD45RO-negative, CCR7-selected cells formed the naive CD8 fraction, which excluded terminally differentiated effector memory CD45RA+ cells. As concerns this clone: Its antigen is not identified.

Whole-study findings and limits: Only blood was sampled, and tissue TCR repertoires likely differ from blood ones.

This chain joins TRBV28 and TRBJ1-5; TRBD1 matches at 7 bases. The specimen was naive CD8+ T cells sorted from blood. The TCR was taken from a woman in her 30s in good health. CDR3 loop: CASSPRTGDSNQPQHF. The CDR3 DNA is TGTGCCAGCAGTCCTAGGACAGGAGATAGCAATCAGCCCCAGCATTTT.